A selection of T cell receptor beta chains follows, all from one sample in a study of blood T cell repertoires in COVID-19. TCRdb's table, derived via immunoSEQ multiplex PCR, lists solely in-frame clones and lacks some. The sample has roughly 250,000 clones, 87% seen once. The sequenced sample was PBMCs or T cells enriched from blood (not recorded which). These TCRs come from a woman between 25 and 40 years old with acute COVID-19. The CDR3 runs from the conserved cysteine through the conserved F or W. A D gene is named only where the DNA matches it firmly. The size field is filled for only some rows; it gives once, few, many or a size class.

v_gene: TRBV20-1; j_gene: TRBJ2-1; abundance: .; d_gene: TRBD2; CDR3aa: CSAGGASGGLTYNEQFF; CDR3nt: TGCAGTGCTGGTGGTGCTAGCGGGGGGCTCACTTACAATGAGCAGTTCTTC
v_gene: TRBV14; j_gene: TRBJ2-1; abundance: .; d_gene: .; CDR3aa: CASSQDTQRTSYNEQFF; CDR3nt: TGTGCCAGCAGCCAAGATACACAGCGGACCTCCTACAATGAGCAGTTCTTC
v_gene: TRBV10-3; j_gene: TRBJ1-1; abundance: .; d_gene: TRBD1; CDR3aa: CAITQGARSEAFF; CDR3nt: TGTGCCATCACCCAGGGGGCTCGGTCTGAAGCTTTCTTT
v_gene: TRBV27; j_gene: TRBJ1-2; abundance: .; d_gene: .; CDR3aa: CASSPSGGYGYTF; CDR3nt: TGTGCCAGCAGTCCCTCGGGGGGATATGGCTACACCTTC
v_gene: TRBV19; j_gene: TRBJ1-5; abundance: .; d_gene: .; CDR3aa: CASSIEETGLSNQPQHF; CDR3nt: TGTGCCAGTAGTATAGAAGAGACAGGTCTTAGCAATCAGCCCCAGCATTTT
v_gene: TRBV19; j_gene: TRBJ1-5; abundance: .; d_gene: .; CDR3aa: CASSLQIPPLFSNQPQHF; CDR3nt: TGTGCCAGTAGTTTACAGATTCCCCCGTTGTTCAGCAATCAGCCCCAGCATTTT
v_gene: TRBV6-1; j_gene: TRBJ1-5; abundance: .; d_gene: .; CDR3aa: CASREQAGALSNQPQHF; CDR3nt: TGTGCCAGCAGGGAACAGGCAGGGGCCCTTAGCAATCAGCCCCAGCATTTT
v_gene: TRBV3-1/TRBV3-2; j_gene: TRBJ1-1; abundance: .; d_gene: TRBD1; CDR3aa: CASSQDRVNTEAFF; CDR3nt: TGTGCCAGCAGCCAGGACAGGGTGAACACTGAAGCTTTCTTT
v_gene: TRBV2; j_gene: TRBJ2-7; abundance: .; d_gene: .; CDR3aa: CASSEALGSETYEQYF; CDR3nt: TGTGCCAGCAGTGAAGCGCTAGGATCAGAAACCTACGAGCAGTACTTC
v_gene: TRBV7-8; j_gene: TRBJ2-1; abundance: once; d_gene: TRBD2; CDR3aa: CASRKRGRNEQFF; CDR3nt: TGTGCCAGCAGAAAGCGGGGTAGGAATGAGCAGTTCTTC
v_gene: TRBV5-1; j_gene: TRBJ1-1; abundance: .; d_gene: .; CDR3aa: CASSLNGVTEAFF; CDR3nt: TGCGCCAGCAGCTTGAACGGGGTCACCGAAGCTTTCTTT
v_gene: TRBV11-3; j_gene: TRBJ2-7; abundance: .; d_gene: TRBD2; CDR3aa: CASSLAGGSYEQYF; CDR3nt: TGTGCCAGCAGCTTAGCGGGGGGCTCCTACGAGCAGTACTTC
v_gene: TRBV29-1; j_gene: TRBJ2-3; abundance: .; d_gene: .; CDR3aa: CSVVVGAGDTQYF; CDR3nt: TGCAGCGTTGTGGTAGGGGCAGGTGATACGCAGTATTTT
v_gene: TRBV6-5; j_gene: TRBJ2-7; abundance: .; d_gene: .; CDR3aa: CASSYGRGYEQYF; CDR3nt: TGTGCCAGCAGTTACGGTCGGGGGTACGAGCAGTACTTC
v_gene: TRBV11-2; j_gene: TRBJ2-1; abundance: .; d_gene: TRBD2; CDR3aa: CASTLTSGGYNEQFF; CDR3nt: TGTGCCAGCACCCTTACTAGCGGGGGCTACAATGAGCAGTTCTTC
v_gene: TRBV5-1; j_gene: TRBJ2-2; abundance: .; d_gene: .; CDR3aa: CASRGLLNTGELFF; CDR3nt: TGCGCCAGCAGGGGCCTATTGAACACCGGGGAGCTGTTTTTT
v_gene: TRBV5-1; j_gene: TRBJ2-5; abundance: .; d_gene: .; CDR3aa: CASSLGGGRETQYF; CDR3nt: TGCGCCAGCAGCTTGGGGGGGGGCCGTGAGACCCAGTACTTC
v_gene: TRBV4-1; j_gene: TRBJ2-1; abundance: .; d_gene: .; CDR3aa: CASSQGSGSSYNEQFF; CDR3nt: TGCGCCAGCAGCCAAGGAAGCGGTAGCTCCTACAATGAGCAGTTCTTC
v_gene: TRBV18; j_gene: TRBJ2-4; abundance: .; d_gene: .; CDR3aa: CASSHNSGDQNIQYF; CDR3nt: TGTGCCAGCTCCCACAATTCGGGGGATCAAAACATTCAGTACTTC
v_gene: TRBV5-1; j_gene: TRBJ1-5; abundance: .; d_gene: .; CDR3aa: CASSLSGQGNQPQHF; CDR3nt: TGCGCCAGCAGCTTGTCAGGGCAGGGCAATCAGCCCCAGCATTTT
v_gene: TRBV13; j_gene: TRBJ2-1; abundance: .; d_gene: TRBD2; CDR3aa: CASSSTLPGLAHLLIYNEQFF; CDR3nt: TGTGCCAGCAGCTCCACCCTCCCAGGACTAGCCCACCTTCTAATCTACAATGAGCAGTTCTTC
v_gene: TRBV5-4; j_gene: TRBJ2-3; abundance: .; d_gene: .; CDR3aa: CASSLGGGGTDTQYF; CDR3nt: TGTGCCAGCAGCTTGGGCGGGGGCGGCACAGATACGCAGTATTTT
v_gene: TRBV5-6; j_gene: TRBJ1-1; abundance: .; d_gene: .; CDR3aa: CASSTGGTEAFF; CDR3nt: TGTGCCAGCAGCACAGGAGGGACTGAAGCTTTCTTT
v_gene: TRBV13; j_gene: TRBJ1-3; abundance: .; d_gene: .; CDR3aa: CASSSGRPGADTIYF; CDR3nt: TGTGCCAGCAGCTCCGGACGGCCAGGGGCTGACACCATATATTTT
v_gene: TRBV7-2; j_gene: TRBJ2-2; abundance: .; d_gene: TRBD2; CDR3aa: CASSSAGGANTGELFF; CDR3nt: TGTGCCAGCAGCTCAGCCGGGGGGGCGAACACCGGGGAGCTGTTTTTT
v_gene: TRBV6-5; j_gene: TRBJ1-5; abundance: .; d_gene: TRBD1; CDR3aa: CASSPDRRQPQHF; CDR3nt: TGTGCCAGCAGCCCGGACAGGCGCCAGCCCCAGCATTTT
v_gene: TRBV19; j_gene: TRBJ1-2; abundance: .; d_gene: .; CDR3aa: CASTLGTFGYTF; CDR3nt: TGTGCCAGTACCCTAGGGACTTTCGGCTACACCTTC
v_gene: TRBV24-1; j_gene: TRBJ2-3; abundance: .; d_gene: TRBD2; CDR3aa: CATSGGYTDTQYF; CDR3nt: TGTGCCACTAGCGGGGGCTACACAGATACGCAGTATTTT
v_gene: TRBV4-1; j_gene: TRBJ1-5; abundance: .; d_gene: .; CDR3aa: CASSQSWAGGNQPQHF; CDR3nt: TGCGCCAGCAGCCAAAGCTGGGCAGGGGGCAATCAGCCCCAGCATTTT
v_gene: TRBV5-1; j_gene: TRBJ1-1; abundance: .; d_gene: TRBD1; CDR3aa: CASSPGQGNTEAFF; CDR3nt: TGCGCCAGCAGCCCTGGACAGGGGAACACTGAAGCTTTCTTT
v_gene: TRBV5-8; j_gene: TRBJ2-1; abundance: .; d_gene: .; CDR3aa: CASSLEGLPGHLSYNEQFF; CDR3nt: TGTGCCAGCAGCTTGGAAGGCCTCCCGGGACACCTGTCCTACAATGAGCAGTTCTTC
v_gene: TRBV6-2/TRBV6-3; j_gene: TRBJ2-7; abundance: .; d_gene: TRBD1; CDR3aa: CASSYSGTGASYEQYF; CDR3nt: TGTGCCAGCAGTTACTCGGGGACAGGGGCCTCCTACGAGCAGTACTTC
v_gene: TRBV18; j_gene: TRBJ2-1; abundance: .; d_gene: TRBD1; CDR3aa: CASSPTGGNEQFF; CDR3nt: TGTGCCAGCTCACCAACAGGGGGCAATGAGCAGTTCTTC
v_gene: TRBV2; j_gene: TRBJ2-7; abundance: .; d_gene: .; CDR3aa: CASSEHRDKDEQYF; CDR3nt: TGTGCCAGCAGTGAACACAGGGATAAAGACGAGCAGTACTTC
v_gene: TRBV5-1; j_gene: TRBJ1-6; abundance: .; d_gene: TRBD1; CDR3aa: CASSLGGGDSYNSPLHF; CDR3nt: TGCGCCAGCAGCTTAGGAGGGGGCGACTCCTATAATTCACCCCTCCACTTT
v_gene: TRBV19; j_gene: TRBJ1-6; abundance: .; d_gene: .; CDR3aa: CASRGHDILSPLHF; CDR3nt: TGTGCCAGTAGGGGGCACGACATACTATCACCCCTCCACTTT
v_gene: TRBV4-1; j_gene: TRBJ2-3; abundance: .; d_gene: TRBD2; CDR3aa: CASSRLAGATDTQYF; CDR3nt: TGCGCCAGCAGCCGACTAGCGGGGGCAACAGATACGCAGTATTTT
v_gene: TRBV30; j_gene: TRBJ2-5; abundance: .; d_gene: .; CDR3aa: CAWSDPPGHLAQYF; CDR3nt: TGTGCCTGGAGTGACCCCCCAGGACATCTCGCCCAGTACTTC
v_gene: TRBV4-3; j_gene: TRBJ2-6; abundance: many; d_gene: .; CDR3aa: CASSQEEGSGANVLTF; CDR3nt: TGCGCCAGCAGCCAAGAGGAGGGCTCTGGGGCCAACGTCCTGACTTTC
v_gene: TRBV5-1; j_gene: TRBJ2-5; abundance: .; d_gene: .; CDR3aa: CASSYPRLDSQETQYF; CDR3nt: TGCGCCAGCAGCTACCCCCGACTCGACAGTCAAGAGACCCAGTACTTC
v_gene: TRBV29-1; j_gene: TRBJ2-1; abundance: .; d_gene: TRBD1; CDR3aa: CSVVDRVINEQFF; CDR3nt: TGCAGCGTTGTAGACAGGGTGATCAATGAGCAGTTCTTC
v_gene: TRBV6-6; j_gene: TRBJ1-5; abundance: .; d_gene: TRBD1; CDR3aa: CASRQGVVYNQPQHF; CDR3nt: TGTGCCAGCAGACAGGGGGTGGTCTATAATCAGCCCCAGCATTTT
v_gene: TRBV2; j_gene: TRBJ1-1; abundance: .; d_gene: TRBD1; CDR3aa: CASSAGTGDTEAFF; CDR3nt: TGTGCCAGCAGTGCCGGGACAGGGGACACTGAAGCTTTCTTT
v_gene: TRBV7-6; j_gene: TRBJ2-7; abundance: .; d_gene: TRBD1; CDR3aa: CASSLRQGANSYEQYF; CDR3nt: TGTGCCAGCAGCTTAAGACAGGGGGCCAATTCCTACGAGCAGTACTTC
v_gene: TRBV29-1; j_gene: TRBJ2-2; abundance: .; d_gene: TRBD2; CDR3aa: CSVDVSGGQNTGELFF; CDR3nt: TGCAGCGTTGACGTTAGCGGGGGGCAGAACACCGGGGAGCTGTTTTTT
v_gene: TRBV18; j_gene: TRBJ2-3; abundance: once; d_gene: TRBD2; CDR3aa: CASSPPSGWGLAGADTQYF; CDR3nt: TGTGCCAGCTCACCACCGTCCGGTTGGGGACTAGCGGGGGCAGATACGCAGTATTTT
v_gene: TRBV20-1; j_gene: TRBJ1-2; abundance: once; d_gene: .; CDR3aa: CSTLRGSGYTF; CDR3nt: TGCAGTACACTCAGGGGTTCTGGCTACACCTTC
v_gene: TRBV6-5; j_gene: TRBJ1-2; abundance: .; d_gene: .; CDR3aa: CASSYAPGGGNYGYTF; CDR3nt: TGTGCCAGCAGTTACGCGCCCGGGGGGGGTAACTATGGCTACACCTTC
v_gene: TRBV12-3/TRBV12-4; j_gene: TRBJ2-7; abundance: .; d_gene: TRBD1; CDR3aa: CASRWDSYEQYF; CDR3nt: TGTGCCAGCAGGTGGGACAGCTACGAGCAGTACTTC
v_gene: TRBV24-1; j_gene: TRBJ2-5; abundance: .; d_gene: .; CDR3aa: CATSAGETQYF; CDR3nt: TGTGCCACCAGTGCCGGAGAGACCCAGTACTTC
v_gene: TRBV5-6; j_gene: TRBJ2-1; abundance: .; d_gene: TRBD2; CDR3aa: CASSSGLDNEQFF; CDR3nt: TGTGCCAGCAGCTCCGGACTAGACAATGAGCAGTTCTTC
v_gene: TRBV4-3; j_gene: TRBJ1-6; abundance: .; d_gene: .; CDR3aa: CASSPGVLNPLHF; CDR3nt: TGCGCCAGCAGTCCCGGGGTATTAAACCCCCTCCACTTT